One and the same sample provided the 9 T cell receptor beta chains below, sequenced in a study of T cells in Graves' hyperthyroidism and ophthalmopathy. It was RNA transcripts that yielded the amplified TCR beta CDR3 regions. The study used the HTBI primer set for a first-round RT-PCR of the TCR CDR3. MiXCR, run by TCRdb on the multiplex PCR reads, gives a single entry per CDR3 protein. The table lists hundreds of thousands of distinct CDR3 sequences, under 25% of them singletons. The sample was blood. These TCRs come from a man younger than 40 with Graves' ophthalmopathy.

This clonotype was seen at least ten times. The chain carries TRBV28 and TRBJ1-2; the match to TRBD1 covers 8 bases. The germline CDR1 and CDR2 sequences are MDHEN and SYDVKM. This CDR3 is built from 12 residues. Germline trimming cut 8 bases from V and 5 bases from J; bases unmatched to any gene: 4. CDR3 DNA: TGTGCCAGCGGGGACAGGACGTATGGCTACACCTTC. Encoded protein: CASGDRTYGYTF.

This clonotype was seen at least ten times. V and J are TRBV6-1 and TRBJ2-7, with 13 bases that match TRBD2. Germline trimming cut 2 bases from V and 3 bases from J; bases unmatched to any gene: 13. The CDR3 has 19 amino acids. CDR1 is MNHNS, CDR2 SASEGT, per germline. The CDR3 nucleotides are TGTGCCAGCAGTGAACGGAGGGGCCTACTAGCGGGAGGGCTCTACGAGCAGTACTTC. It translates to CASSERRGLLAGGLYEQYF.

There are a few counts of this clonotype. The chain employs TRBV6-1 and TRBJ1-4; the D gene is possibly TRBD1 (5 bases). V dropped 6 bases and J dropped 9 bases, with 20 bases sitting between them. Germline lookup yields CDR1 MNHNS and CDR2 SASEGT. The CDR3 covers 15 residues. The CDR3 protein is CASRPDRLSSKKLFF. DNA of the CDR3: TGTGCCAGCAGACCCGACAGACTTTCGTCTAAAAAACTGTTTTTT.

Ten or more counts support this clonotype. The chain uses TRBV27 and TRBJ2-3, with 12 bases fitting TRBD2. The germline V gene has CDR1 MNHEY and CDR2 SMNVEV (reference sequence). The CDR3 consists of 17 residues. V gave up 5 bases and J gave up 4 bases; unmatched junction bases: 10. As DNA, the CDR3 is TGTGCCAGCAGTCCCCTCCCTAGCGGGAGGGCCGCAGATACGCAGTATTTT. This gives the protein CASSPLPSGRAADTQYF.

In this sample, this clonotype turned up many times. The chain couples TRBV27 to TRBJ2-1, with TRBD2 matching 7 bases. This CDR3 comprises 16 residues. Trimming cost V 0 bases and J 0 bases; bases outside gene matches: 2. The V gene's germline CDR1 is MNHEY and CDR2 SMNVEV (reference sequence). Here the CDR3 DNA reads TGTGCCAGCAGTTTATCGGGCGGGAGCTCCTACAATGAGCAGTTCTTC. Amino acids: CASSLSGGSSYNEQFF.

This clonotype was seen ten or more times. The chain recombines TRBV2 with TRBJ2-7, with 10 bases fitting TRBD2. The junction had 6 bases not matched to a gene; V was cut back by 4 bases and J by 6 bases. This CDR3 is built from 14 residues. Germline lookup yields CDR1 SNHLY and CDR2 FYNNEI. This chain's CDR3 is CASSASGRSGEQYF. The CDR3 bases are TGTGCCAGCAGTGCTAGCGGGAGATCTGGCGAGCAGTACTTC.

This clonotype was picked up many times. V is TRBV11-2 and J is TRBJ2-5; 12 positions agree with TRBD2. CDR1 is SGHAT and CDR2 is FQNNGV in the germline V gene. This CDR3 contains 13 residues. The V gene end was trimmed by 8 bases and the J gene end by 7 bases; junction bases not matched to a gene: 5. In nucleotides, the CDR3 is TGTGCCAGCCGACTAGCGGGAGTGGGGACCCAGTACTTC. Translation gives CASRLAGVGTQYF.

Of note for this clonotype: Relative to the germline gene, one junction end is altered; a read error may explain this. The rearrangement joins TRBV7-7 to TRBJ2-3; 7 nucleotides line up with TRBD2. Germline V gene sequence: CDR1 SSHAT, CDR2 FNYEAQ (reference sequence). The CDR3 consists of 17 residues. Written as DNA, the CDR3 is TGTGCTAGCAGCTTAGGGGTCGGCGGGAGCGGCACAGATACGCAGTATTTT. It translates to CASSLGVGGSGTDTQYF.

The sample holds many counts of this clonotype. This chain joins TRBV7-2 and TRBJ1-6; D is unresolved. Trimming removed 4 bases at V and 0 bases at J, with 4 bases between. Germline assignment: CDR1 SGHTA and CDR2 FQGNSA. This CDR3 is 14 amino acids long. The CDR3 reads CASSSSSYNSPLHF. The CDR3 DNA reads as TGTGCCAGCAGCTCGAGCTCCTATAATTCACCCCTCCACTTT. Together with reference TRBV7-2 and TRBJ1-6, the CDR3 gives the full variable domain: GAGVSQSPSNKVTEKGKDVELRCDPISGHTALYWYRQSLGQGLEFLIYFQGNSAPDKSGLPSDRFSAERTGGSVSTLTIQRTQQEDSAVYLCASSSSSYNSPLHFGNGTRLTVT.